The 29 T cell receptor beta chains presented below share a single source sample, sequenced in a study of blood T cells in healthy people across ages. A second roughly 6 to 11 cycle PCR used barcoded and J-beta primers. TCRdb itself ran the 5' RACE reads through MiXCR, one entry per CDR3 protein. Of over 1,500,000 distinct CDR3 sequences in the sample, roughly 50% were seen once. Input material: blood. These receptors came from a woman in her forties in good health.

The chain joins TRBV6-6 to TRBJ2-3, with 8 bases fitting TRBD1. Germline CDR1 MNHNY, CDR2 SVGAGI (reference sequence). This CDR3 region has 13 residues. With V trimmed by 6 bases and J by 6 bases, 5 bases remained unmatched. The CDR3 DNA is TGTGCCAGCAGGGAGACAGGGGCTGATACGCAGTATTTT. Translation: CASRETGADTQYF.

The chain uses TRBV9 and TRBJ2-3; D may match TRBD1 or TRBD2 (6 bases each). The CDR3 runs to 15 residues. The V end was cut by 3 bases, the J end by 4 bases, with 15 bases between. Germline-derived CDR1 and CDR2 are SGDLS and YYNGEE. The CDR3 coding sequence is TGTGCCAGCAGCGAGGACAAAGGGGGGCCAGATACGCAGTATTTT. It encodes CASSEDKGGPDTQYF.

J is TRBJ2-3 and V is TRBV29-1; 8 bases are shared with TRBD1. The CDR3 runs 15 residues. V trimming: 7 bases; J trimming: 1 base; junction bases outside the gene matches: 10. Per the germline V gene, CDR1 is SQVTM and CDR2 is ANQGSEA. The CDR3 coding sequence is TGCAGCGCCCTTAGACCGGACAGGGGCACAGATACGCAGTATTTT. Translated, it gives CSALRPDRGTDTQYF.

The chain uses TRBV3-1 and TRBJ2-5; no reliable D call. The CDR3 sequence is 16 residues long. Between the trimmed V and J ends, which lost 2 bases and 4 bases, there was a span of 17 bases. CDR1 LGHDT and CDR2 YNNKEL come from the germline V gene (reference sequence). CDR3 in DNA: TGTGCCAGCAGCCAACCCCCGTCCCCATCCCCAGAGACCCAGTACTTC. Its translation is CASSQPPSPSPETQYF.

This clonotype occurred once. At one boundary the junction diverges from the germline segment, which might be a read error. This sequence joins TRBV2 and TRBJ2-5; TRBD1 matches at 8 bases. The CDR3 length is 14 residues. The germline CDR1 and CDR2 sequences are SNHLY and FYNNEI. CDR3 bases: TGTGCCTGCAGTGAGGGCAGGGGGCTCGAGACCCCGTACTTC. Translation: CACSEGRGLETPYF.

This clonotype was seen just once. The rearrangement uses TRBV7-8 and TRBJ2-5; either TRBD1 or TRBD2 may fit D (5 bases each). V was trimmed by 6 bases and J by 5 bases, leaving 16 bases between them. The CDR3 covers 14 residues. In germline, CDR1 is SGHVS, CDR2 FQNEAQ. The CDR3 protein is CASREGDEWETQYF. In nucleotides, the CDR3 is TGTGCCAGCAGGGAAGGGGACGAGTGGGAGACCCAGTACTTC.

CDR3 sequence: CASSQTATRVEQYF. The CDR3 coding sequence is TGTGCCAGCAGCCAGACGGCCACACGCGTCGAGCAGTACTTC. The J gene is TRBJ2-7, the V gene TRBV6-2 or TRBV6-3; D unresolved. Trimming took 6 bases from V and 6 from J, leaving 18 bases between them. The germline V gene encodes CDR1 MNHEY and CDR2 SVGEGT. The CDR3 contains 14 residues.

The rearrangement links TRBV6-5 to TRBJ2-5; TRBD1 agrees at 8 bases. Unmatched junction bases numbered 18, after V lost 2 bases and J lost 4 bases. The CDR3 loop spans 19 amino acids. Per germline, CDR1 MNHEY and CDR2 SVGAGI. CDR3 sequence: CASSYTNPRAGGFSETQYF. In nucleotides, the CDR3 is TGTGCCAGCAGTTACACAAATCCCAGAGCAGGGGGCTTTTCAGAGACCCAGTACTTC.

The chain has TRBV7-3 and TRBJ1-1; D gene uncertain. The germline CDR1 and CDR2 sequences are SGHTA and FQGTGA. The CDR3 loop spans 13 amino acids. The V and J ends lost 5 bases and 1 base respectively, with 8 bases between them. The CDR3 nucleotides are TGTGCCAGCAGCCCTCCTGGGAACACTGAAGCTTTCTTT. Translated, it gives CASSPPGNTEAFF.

In nucleotides, the CDR3 is TGTGCCAGCAGCCGCACAGGAGCGAACACCGGGGAGCTGTTTTTT. Translation: CASSRTGANTGELFF. The chain employs TRBV7-2 and TRBJ2-2; TRBD1 is a possible D gene (5 bases). Germline loops: CDR1 SGHTA, CDR2 FQGNSA. With 5 bases removed from V and 0 bases from J, the gap between germline ends came to 10 bases. The CDR3 is 15 residues long.

This clonotype was observed a few times. The CDR3: CASRRRTELISYEQYF. The CDR3 region has the DNA TGTGCCAGCAGGAGGCGGACAGAGCTAATCTCCTACGAGCAGTACTTC. This chain uses TRBV6-5 with TRBJ2-7, with D tentatively TRBD1 (6 bases). CDR3 length: 16 amino acids. With 6 bases removed from V and 0 bases from J, the gap between germline ends came to 18 bases. CDR1 and CDR2 from the germline V gene are MNHEY and SVGAGI.

The chain couples TRBV4-3 to TRBJ2-3; TRBD2 agrees at 9 bases. Trimming removed 2 bases from V and 2 bases from J; junction bases left unmatched: 17. Germline V lookup: CDR1 LGHNA, CDR2 YSLEER. The CDR3 length is 20 residues. CDR3 sequence: CASSQQPRGGGAGATDTQYF. The CDR3 DNA follows: TGCGCCAGCAGCCAACAGCCAAGGGGCGGGGGGGCCGGTGCCACAGATACGCAGTATTTT.

This clonotype was counted between two and nine times. V usage is TRBV28 and J usage is TRBJ2-1; the D is unclear. The germline V and J ends were trimmed by 5 bases and 0 bases, with 11 bases remaining between them. The CDR3 runs to 15 residues. The V gene's germline CDR1 is MDHEN and CDR2 SYDVKM. CDR3 sequence: CASSVGLPSYNEQFF. CDR3 coding DNA: TGTGCCAGCAGTGTGGGGTTACCCTCCTACAATGAGCAGTTCTTC.

V gene TRBV20-1 combines with J gene TRBJ1-2; D unclear. Deletions cut 0 bases from V and 1 base from J, with 9 bases between. The CDR3 length is 14 residues. Germline assignment: CDR1 DFQATT and CDR2 SNEGSKA (reference sequence). The CDR3 protein is CSARDLRNNYGYTF. CDR3 nucleotide sequence: TGCAGTGCTAGAGATCTACGGAATAACTATGGCTACACCTTC.

CDR3 nucleotide sequence: TGCAGTGCTCCCGTTAGAAAGGAGCAGTTCTTC. The encoded protein is CSAPVRKEQFF. The J gene is TRBJ2-1, the V gene TRBV20-1; D unclear. Germline V gene sequence: CDR1 DFQATT, CDR2 SNEGSKA (reference sequence). The ends were cut back, 5 bases at V and 10 bases at J, with 12 bases in the middle. The CDR3 covers 11 residues.

The chain recombines TRBV20-1 with TRBJ2-2; no clear D gene. Germline CDR1 DFQATT, CDR2 SNEGSKA (reference sequence). There are 12 residues in the CDR3. V was pared by 0 bases and J by 3 bases, with 2 bases between. This chain's CDR3 is CSARDHTGELFF. CDR3 DNA: TGCAGTGCTAGAGATCACACCGGGGAGCTGTTTTTT.

This clonotype has just a few counts. The V gene is TRBV12-3 or TRBV12-4, the J gene TRBJ2-1; no firm D call. The ends were cut back, 3 bases at V and 5 bases at J, with 14 bases in the middle. CDR3 length: 15 residues. The CDR3 loop reads CASSFLAARNNEQFF. DNA of the CDR3: TGTGCCAGCAGTTTCCTGGCCGCCCGAAACAATGAGCAGTTCTTC.

The V call is TRBV6-5, the J call TRBJ1-2; a possible D gene is TRBD1 (6 bases). V lost 0 bases, J lost 6 bases, and 14 bases lay in between. The CDR3 is 15 residues long. Germline CDR1 reads MNHEY; CDR2 reads SVGAGI. CDR3 loop: CASSYSSGAPDGYTF. The CDR3, as DNA: TGTGCCAGCAGTTACTCTTCGGGGGCGCCGGATGGCTACACCTTC.

The chain recombines TRBV27 with TRBJ2-1; D not resolved. The CDR3 covers 15 residues. Germline CDR1 reads MNHEY; CDR2 reads SMNVEV (reference sequence). V lost 8 bases and J 3 bases, leaving 17 bases between the germline ends. The CDR3 here is CASRRPGSRYNEQFF. The CDR3 bases are TGTGCCAGCCGCCGGCCAGGATCTCGCTACAATGAGCAGTTCTTC.

The chain carries TRBV27 and TRBJ2-3; a possible D gene is TRBD1 (6 bases). Germline lookup yields CDR1 MNHEY and CDR2 SMNVEV (reference sequence). The length of the CDR3 is 16 residues. Trimming shortened V by 7 bases and J by 4 bases, and 21 bases separated the two germline ends. In nucleotides, the CDR3 is TGTGCCAGCACCACAGGGTCACGACCCCTATCAGATACGCAGTATTTT. This encodes CASTTGSRPLSDTQYF.

The chain carries TRBV5-5 and TRBJ2-7; 11 bases line up with TRBD1. Germline V gene lookup returns CDR1 SGHKS and CDR2 YYEKEE (reference sequence). V shed 2 bases and J 2 bases; nucleotides not matched to a gene: 6. The CDR3 runs 16 residues. CDR3 sequence reads: CASSFGQGANTYEQYF. DNA of the CDR3: TGTGCCAGCAGCTTTGGACAGGGGGCGAATACCTACGAGCAGTACTTC. Filled out from reference TRBV5-5 and TRBJ2-7, the complete variable domain reads DAGVTQSPTHLIKTRGQQVTLRCSPISGHKSVSWYQQVLGQGPQFIFQYYEKEERGRGNFPDRFSARQFPNYSSELNVNALLLGDSALYLCASSFGQGANTYEQYFGPGTRLTVT.

This clonotype has only a few counts. Written as DNA, the CDR3 is TGCAGTGTCCACTCCGGGGGGCAAGGCAAAAACATTCAGTACTTC. This translates into CSVHSGGQGKNIQYF. The chain links TRBV20-1 to TRBJ2-4, with a possible D match to TRBD2 (7 bases). With 7 bases removed from V and 3 bases from J, the gap between germline ends came to 19 bases. CDR3 length: 15 residues. Germline CDR1 reads DFQATT; CDR2 reads SNEGSKA (reference sequence).

The chain couples TRBV6-2 or TRBV6-3 to TRBJ2-3; 10 positions match TRBD1. V dropped 8 bases and J dropped 6; count of bases not matched to a gene: 5. Germline V lookup: CDR1 MNHEY, CDR2 SVGEGT. The CDR3 totals 13 residues. CDR3 nucleotide sequence: TGTGCCAGCGACAGGGGGCATGGTGATACGCAGTATTTT. Its translation is CASDRGHGDTQYF.

The chain carries TRBV4-1 and TRBJ2-1; TRBD2 might be the D (5 bases). The CDR3 covers 14 residues. Germline V gene data show CDR1 as MGHRA and CDR2 as YSYEKL. Trimming cost V 1 base and J 6 bases, with 10 bases left between them. Here the CDR3 reads CASSQGGPLNEQFF. CDR3 sequence (DNA): TGCGCCAGCAGCCAAGGAGGGCCCCTCAATGAGCAGTTCTTC.

Notes on this clonotype: An end of the junction differs from the germline gene, which may be a read error. The chain combines TRBV2 with TRBJ2-6; D gene ambiguous. From germline, CDR1 is SNHLY and CDR2 FYNNEI. The CDR3 extends over 15 amino acids. In nucleotides, the CDR3 is TGTGCCAGCAGTGTCCTGGCGACTGGGACCAACGTCCTGACTTTC. The encoded protein is CASSVLATGTNVLTF.

A few counts support this clonotype. V and J are TRBV27 and TRBJ2-7; D is unclear. The J call may be incorrect, as the DNA end agrees better with TRBJ2-5. CDR1 is MNHEY, CDR2 SMNVEV, per germline (reference sequence). CDR3 size: 14 residues. For the CDR3, the DNA is TGTGCCAGCAGTTTATCGTGGGCGGTCGAGACCCAGTACTTC. It translates to CASSLSWAVETQYF.

The chain uses TRBV13 and TRBJ1-4; D is undetermined. This CDR3 is built from 13 residues. The V gene lost 6 bases and the J gene lost 5 bases, with 10 bases spanning the gap. Germline loops: CDR1 PRHDT, CDR2 FYEKMQ (reference sequence). Written as DNA, the CDR3 is TGTGCCAGCAGGGACCAGGAGAATGAAAAACTGTTTTTT. Protein sequence: CASRDQENEKLFF.

This clonotype was counted between two and nine times. V is TRBV6-5 and J is TRBJ2-1, with D unclear. Germline CDR1 reads MNHEY; CDR2 reads SVGAGI. V was pared by 6 bases and J by 6 bases, with 12 bases between. The CDR3 extends over 13 amino acids. CDR3 protein: CASSQPPGNEQFF. The CDR3 nucleotides read TGTGCCAGCAGCCAACCCCCTGGCAATGAGCAGTTCTTC.

In this sample, this clonotype turned up a few times. The rearrangement links TRBV5-1 to TRBJ1-2; D is perhaps TRBD1 (6 bases). The CDR3 loop spans 16 amino acids. The germline CDR1 and CDR2 sequences are SGHRS and YFSETQ. V was cut by 0 bases and J by 8 bases, with 20 bases left in between. This CDR3 reads CASSLEGRHRAGGYTF. Written as DNA, the CDR3 is TGCGCCAGCAGCTTGGAAGGCCGGCACAGGGCGGGGGGCTACACCTTC.